This T cell receptor (beta chain) derives from a study of blood T cell repertoires in COVID-19. Turning to the study itself: Samples of COVID-19 (acute and convalescent) were obtained from the United States, Italy and Spain. PBMCs, B-cell-depleted T cells, or T cells provided the cDNA or gDNA that made up the material.

On this clone itself: Distinct nucleotide sequences in the sample also encode this CDR3.

The study recruited people aged roughly 18 to 95 years across about two dozen US areas. Generated by immunoSEQ multiplex PCR, the TCRdb table keeps only in-frame clones and is missing some. Of a few hundred thousand clones listed, roughly 87% were seen once; the top ten hold 1%. Trimming took 2 bases from V and 1 from J, leaving 6 bases between them. Germline V gene lookup returns CDR1 MDHEN and CDR2 SYDVKM. This CDR3 is built from 14 residues. The V gene is TRBV28, the J gene TRBJ1-5; D is uncertain. The sequenced material came from PBMCs or T cells enriched from blood (not recorded which). The sequence derives from a young woman who had recovered from COVID-19. The DNA of the CDR3 is TGTGCCAGCAGTTTACGGTTAAGCAATCAGCCCCAGCATTTT. Residues: CASSLRLSNQPQHF.